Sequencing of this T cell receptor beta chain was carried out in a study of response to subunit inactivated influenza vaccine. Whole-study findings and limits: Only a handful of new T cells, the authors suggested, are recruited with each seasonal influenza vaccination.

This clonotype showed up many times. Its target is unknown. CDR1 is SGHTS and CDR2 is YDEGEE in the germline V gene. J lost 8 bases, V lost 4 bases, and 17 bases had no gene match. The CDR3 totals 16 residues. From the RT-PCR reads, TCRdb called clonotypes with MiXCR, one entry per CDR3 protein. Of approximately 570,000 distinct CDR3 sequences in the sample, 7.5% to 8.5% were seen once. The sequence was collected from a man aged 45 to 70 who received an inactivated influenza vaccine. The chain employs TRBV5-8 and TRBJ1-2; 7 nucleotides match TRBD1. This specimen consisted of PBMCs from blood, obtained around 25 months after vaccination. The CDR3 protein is CASSVTTGTVVRGYTF. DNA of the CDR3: TGTGCCAGCAGCGTAACAACCGGGACAGTCGTCCGCGGCTACACCTTC.